Listed here is a single T cell receptor (beta chain). Its antigen remains undetermined. No much larger clone is present one base from it, and per-base qualities are unavailable. The germline V gene (reference sequence) yields GTSNPN for CDR1 and SVGIG for CDR2. Deletion took 4 bases off V and 4 bases off J, with a span of 14 bases between the germline ends. Measured from the cysteine to the phenylalanine, the CDR3 is 14 residues long. This entry keeps only the CDR3 DNA: 42 bases, framed from base 1. The source of the sample is a study of blood T cell repertoires in COVID-19 (dated by TCRdb to about 2020). Regarding the study in general: Samples covering the acute and convalescent phases of COVID-19 were provided by collaborators in the United States, Italy and Spain. Where HLA class I and class II types were available, the types were taken from metadata supplied by the sample provider, not from assay-based typing. Subjects who had been exposed to COVID-19, were actively infected with it, or had recovered from it provided the deeply sampled blood TCRbeta repertoires that made up the dataset. The prospective study material was composed of cDNA or gDNA derived from T cells, B-cell-depleted T cells, or PBMCs. Samples were obtained from the ongoing ImmuneRACE study (first 160 participants) and from 1,254 subjects provided by 6 global collaborators. The repertoires were made available in a free public database intended to serve as a resource for research on the immune response to SARS-CoV-2. The sample metadata nearly always contained a de-identified subject ID, COVID-19 status, age in years and sex.

The immunoSEQ Assay, a bias-controlled multiplex PCR, was used to amplify TCRbeta CDR3 regions from genomic DNA. Processing in the source paper ran as follows. Nucleated cell counts per sample were estimated from amplification of reference gene primers within the assay. To quantify the absolute abundance of each unique TCRbeta CDR3 rearrangement, sequence reads were collapsed and filtered. For each sample, productive Simpson clonality was calculated by taking the square root of Simpson's diversity index across productive rearrangements. This is the immuneACCESS table as TCRdb keeps it, with only in-frame sequences that have V and J called. A part of the clones is gone; compared with another copy, unresolved V genes explain less than half, and the rest is unexplained. V, J and clone size were drawn from that table, and D and trimming were deduced from the DNA. Counted in this sample were some 160,000 clones; around nine tenths of them appeared once. The top ten clones comprise about 6.3% of the sample.

The paper as a whole reports these results and caveats: The amount of clinical and demographic metadata varied by source and participant and was provided uncurated.

Participants in the prospective study were enrolled through a virtual design, were aged roughly 18 to 100 years, and lived in roughly 24 United States geographic areas. Cohort assignment in the prospective study relied on participant-reported clinical history from a screening survey and a study questionnaire. ImmuneRACE Cohort 3 recovered participants were defined by two consecutive negative NP/OP PCR tests, healthcare professional clearance, or symptom resolution. In the prospective study, whole blood, serum and a nasopharyngeal or oropharyngeal swab were collected from each participant by mobile phlebotomists. Over a roughly 2-month period, participants in the prospective study had the option of providing additional blood draws and questionnaires. Before DNA extraction, blood samples from the prospective study were shipped at room temperature or frozen.

Source material: PBMCs or T cells enriched from blood (not recorded which). This TCR was recovered from a woman aged 45 to 65 who had recovered from COVID-19. The chain uses TRBV30 and TRBJ1-3, and perhaps TRBD1 as D gene, on 6 matching bases. At the DNA level, the sequence is TGTGCCTGGATGGAAGACAGGAGAGGAAACACCATATATTTT. This is translated as CAWMEDRRGNTIYF.